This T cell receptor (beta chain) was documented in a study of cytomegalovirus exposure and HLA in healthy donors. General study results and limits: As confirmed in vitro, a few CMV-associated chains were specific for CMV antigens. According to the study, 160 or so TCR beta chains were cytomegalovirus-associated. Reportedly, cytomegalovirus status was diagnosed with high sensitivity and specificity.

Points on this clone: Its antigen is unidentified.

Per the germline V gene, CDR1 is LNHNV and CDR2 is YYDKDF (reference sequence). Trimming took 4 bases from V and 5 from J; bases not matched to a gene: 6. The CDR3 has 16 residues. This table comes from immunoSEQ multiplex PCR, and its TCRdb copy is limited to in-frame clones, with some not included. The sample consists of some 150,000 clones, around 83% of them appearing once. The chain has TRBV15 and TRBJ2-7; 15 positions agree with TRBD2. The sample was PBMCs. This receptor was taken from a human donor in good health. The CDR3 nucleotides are TGTGCCACCAGCAAACAGGGACTAGCGGGAGGTGACGAGCAGTACTTC. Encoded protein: CATSKQGLAGGDEQYF. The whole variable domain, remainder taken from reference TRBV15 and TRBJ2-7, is DAMVIQNPRYQVTQFGKPVTLSCSQTLNHNVMYWYQQKSSQAPKLLFHYYDKDFNNEADTPDNFQSRRPNTSFCFLDIRSPGLGDTAMYLCATSKQGLAGGDEQYFGPGTRLTVT.